This record covers a single TCR beta chain. Between the trimmed V and J ends, which lost 0 bases and 3 bases, there was a span of 4 bases. Germline CDR1 reads SGDLS; CDR2 reads YYNGEE. The CDR3 has 13 residues. The sample belongs to a study of blood T cell repertoires in COVID-19. Produced via immunoSEQ multiplex PCR; TCRdb's table is partial and in-frame only. The sample gives approximately 270,000 clones, 80% to 90% of which show up once; 1.9% is in the top ten. Sequenced input: PBMCs or T cells enriched from blood (not recorded which). V and J are TRBV9 and TRBJ1-5; D not resolved. The receptor was isolated from a woman in her fifties or sixties who had recovered from COVID-19. The CDR3 sequence is CASSVDNNQPQHF. Written as DNA, the CDR3 is TGTGCCAGCAGCGTAGATAACAATCAGCCCCAGCATTTT.